The next 25 T cell receptor beta chains were all read from a single sample in a study. Sequencing was performed with immunoSEQ multiplex PCR; in TCRdb, only in-frame clones are kept and a portion is missing. The sample lists 60,000 to 75,000 clones; around 93% were seen once. What was sequenced was PBMCs. All receptors derive from a man aged 40-50 years with rheumatoid arthritis.

The genes are TRBV7-2 and TRBJ1-2; no clear D. V lost 1 base and J lost 5, with 14 bases in between. Germline lookup yields CDR1 SGHTA and CDR2 FQGNSA. The CDR3 has 15 amino acids. In nucleotides, the CDR3 is TGTGCCAGCAGCTTAGGACAACCCAAAGCGTATGGCTACACCTTC. Translated: CASSLGQPKAYGYTF.

DNA for the CDR3: TGTGCCAGCAGTTCCAGGGGCGGGAACACTGAAGCTTTCTTT. This sequence encodes CASSSRGGNTEAFF. This chain links TRBV28 with TRBJ1-1, with a weak D call TRBD1 (6 bases). Germline assignment: CDR1 MDHEN and CDR2 SYDVKM. The V and J ends lost 4 bases and 1 base respectively, with 10 bases between them. The CDR3 extends over 14 amino acids.

The rearrangement joins TRBV5-4 to TRBJ2-7; the match to TRBD1 covers 8 bases. The CDR3 is 14 residues long. J was trimmed by 2 bases and V by 4 bases; bases with no gene match: 5. Germline V lookup: CDR1 SGHNT, CDR2 YYREEE (reference sequence). The CDR3 DNA follows: TGTGCCAGCAGCCCTGGACAGGGCCCCTACGAGCAGTACTTC. Protein: CASSPGQGPYEQYF.

This chain uses TRBV19 with TRBJ2-5; TRBD1 matches at 7 bases. Germline V lookup: CDR1 LNHDA, CDR2 SQIVND (reference sequence). Losses at the gene ends were 0 bases for V and 7 bases for J; bases not matched to a gene: 8. The CDR3 is 15 amino acids. The CDR3 region has the DNA TGTGCCAGTAGTATAGACTCCGGACAGGCTGGGACCCAGTACTTC. As protein: CASSIDSGQAGTQYF.

CDR3: CASTPGGRGGNTIYF. The CDR3 nucleotides are TGTGCCAGCACCCCGGGGGGGCGGGGTGGAAACACCATATATTTT. This rearrangement joins TRBV28 to TRBJ1-3, with D perhaps matching TRBD1 (6 bases). Germline V gene sequence: CDR1 MDHEN, CDR2 SYDVKM. With 7 bases removed from V and 3 bases from J, the gap between germline ends came to 16 bases. The length of the CDR3 is 15 residues.

This chain connects TRBV7-8 to TRBJ1-1; D might be TRBD1 (6 bases). This CDR3 region has 13 residues. Trimming pared 8 bases from V and 5 bases from J, leaving 15 bases between. Per germline, CDR1 SGHVS and CDR2 FQNEAQ. CDR3 in DNA: TGTGCCAGCGGTGGGCAGGGGATTACTGAAGCTTTCTTT. It encodes CASGGQGITEAFF.

The chain employs TRBV4-1 and TRBJ1-5; D is ambiguous. Germline V CDR1 and CDR2: MGHRA, YSYEKL. This CDR3 region has 17 residues. With 0 bases removed from V and 2 bases from J, the gap between germline ends came to 14 bases. The CDR3 region is CASSQDLSLSGNQPQHF. CDR3 bases: TGCGCCAGCAGCCAAGATCTTTCGCTAAGCGGCAATCAGCCCCAGCATTTT.

V usage is TRBV5-1 and J usage is TRBJ2-3, with D maybe TRBD2 (6 bases). Trimming took 4 bases from V and 0 from J, leaving 15 bases between them. This CDR3 spans 16 amino acids. CDR1 is SGHRS, CDR2 YFSETQ, per germline. The CDR3 sequence: CASSLGWTTSTDTQYF. CDR3 nucleotides: TGCGCCAGCAGCCTGGGCTGGACTACTAGCACAGATACGCAGTATTTT.

CDR3 sequence (DNA): TGCGCCAGCAGCCCGGGTAGCACAGATACGCAGTATTTT. Its translation is CASSPGSTDTQYF. V gene TRBV5-1 combines with J gene TRBJ2-3; D remains unclear. The CDR3 totals 13 residues. Trimming cost V 4 bases and J 0 bases, with 6 bases left between them. Looked up from germline, CDR1 is SGHRS and CDR2 is YFSETQ. Full variable domain (outside the CDR3, taken from reference TRBV5-1 and TRBJ2-3): KAGVTQTPRYLIKTRGQQVTLSCSPISGHRSVSWYQQTPGQGLQFLFEYFSETQRNKGNFPGRFSGRQFSNSRSEMNVSTLELGDSALYLCASSPGSTDTQYFGPGTRLTVL.

V gene TRBV27 combines with J gene TRBJ1-4; D not resolved. Trimming cost V 2 bases and J 7 bases, with 11 bases left between them. The CDR3 totals 14 residues. Germline CDR1 reads MNHEY; CDR2 reads SMNVEV (reference sequence). For the CDR3, the DNA is TGTGCCAGCAGTTTAGGGCGGCTGTCTGAAAAACTGTTTTTT. This translates into CASSLGRLSEKLFF.

The CDR3 reads CASSSNLGTGVNEQYF. In DNA, the CDR3 is TGTGCCAGCAGCTCAAACCTCGGGACAGGGGTGAACGAGCAGTACTTC. This chain joins TRBV7-6 and TRBJ2-7; 10 nucleotides align to TRBD1. This CDR3 contains 16 residues. Germline values: CDR1 SGHVS, CDR2 FNYEAQ. The junction had 11 bases not matched to a gene; V was cut back by 4 bases and J by 5 bases. Combining the CDR3 with reference TRBV7-6 and TRBJ2-7 gives the whole variable domain GAGVSQSPRYKVTKRGQDVALRCDPISGHVSLYWYRQALGQGPEFLTYFNYEAQQDKSGLPNDRFSAERPEGSISTLTIQRTEQRDSAMYRCASSSNLGTGVNEQYFGPGTRLTVT.

The chain is built from TRBV5-6 and TRBJ2-3; no definite D call. V was pared by 0 bases and J by 8 bases, with 16 bases between. In germline, CDR1 is SGHDT, CDR2 YYEEEE. The CDR3 contains 15 residues. The CDR3: CASSLEWVESSTQYF. CDR3 DNA: TGTGCCAGCAGCTTGGAATGGGTCGAGAGTTCTACGCAGTATTTT.

The chain uses TRBV3-1 (or the pseudogene TRBV3-2) and TRBJ2-3; TRBD2 matches at 8 bases. The germline V gene has CDR1 LGHDT and CDR2 YNNKEL (reference sequence). The CDR3 runs 17 residues. The ends lost 1 base at V and 0 bases at J; junction bases unmatched: 6. In DNA form, the CDR3 reads TGTGCCAGCAGCCAAGGTAGCGGGGCAGGGAGCACAGATACGCAGTATTTT. It translates to CASSQGSGAGSTDTQYF.

The chain recombines TRBV3-1 (or the pseudogene TRBV3-2) with TRBJ1-5; D is possibly TRBD1 (5 bases). The ends were cut back, 4 bases at V and 0 bases at J, with 10 bases in the middle. CDR3 size: 15 residues. Germline V gene lookup returns CDR1 LGHDT and CDR2 YNNKEL (reference sequence). The CDR3 loop is CASSLGTDSNQPQHF. The CDR3 region has the DNA TGTGCCAGCAGCCTCGGGACGGATAGCAATCAGCCCCAGCATTTT.

This clone was seen a single time. The rearrangement uses TRBV27 and TRBJ2-7, with 7 bases lining up with TRBD1. The trim removed 3 bases at V and 0 bases at J, leaving 2 bases unmatched. In germline, CDR1 is MNHEY, CDR2 SMNVEV (reference sequence). This CDR3 region has 14 residues. The chain's CDR3 is CASSFGTDSYEQYF. CDR3 sequence (DNA): TGTGCCAGCAGTTTCGGGACAGACTCCTACGAGCAGTACTTC.

The chain combines TRBV15 with TRBJ2-2; 8 bases align to TRBD2. Losses at the gene ends were 0 bases for V and 2 bases for J; bases not matched to a gene: 5. The CDR3 extends over 17 amino acids. Germline assignment: CDR1 LNHNV and CDR2 YYDKDF (reference sequence). The CDR3 here is CATSREPAGANTGELFF. The CDR3 region has the DNA TGTGCCACCAGCAGAGAACCAGCGGGGGCTAACACCGGGGAGCTGTTTTTT.

This rearrangement joins TRBV24-1 to TRBJ2-2; perhaps TRBD1 as D (6 bases). This CDR3 is 16 amino acids long. Trimming pared 5 bases from V and 0 bases from J, leaving 12 bases between. Germline-derived CDR1 and CDR2 are KGHDR and SFDVKD. Written as DNA, the CDR3 is TGTGCCACCAGTGGACCAGGGGAAGCGAACACCGGGGAGCTGTTTTTT. It specifies CATSGPGEANTGELFF.

The CDR3 bases are TGTGCCAGCCTCGGCGGGAGGTACGAGACCCAGTACTTC. Translating gives CASLGGRYETQYF. The chain joins TRBV28 to TRBJ2-5, with 8 bases matching TRBD2. CDR3 length: 13 residues. V shed 8 bases, J shed 5 bases, and the junction held 7 bases outside the gene matches. CDR1 is MDHEN and CDR2 is SYDVKM in the germline V gene.

This rearrangement joins TRBV6-6 to TRBJ1-5; 7 nucleotides align to TRBD1. This CDR3 spans 16 amino acids. Trimming cost V 5 bases and J 2 bases; bases outside gene matches: 9. CDR1 and CDR2 (germline): MNHNY, SVGAGI (reference sequence). This chain's CDR3 is CASSPRTGVGNQPQHF. CDR3 coding DNA: TGTGCCAGCAGTCCGAGGACAGGCGTTGGCAATCAGCCCCAGCATTTT.

The sample holds one count of this clone. This chain links TRBV28 with TRBJ2-7; 7 bases agree with TRBD1. This CDR3 has 14 amino acids. The V segment lost 6 bases and the J segment 5 bases; nucleotides outside the gene matches: 10. Germline V gene lookup returns CDR1 MDHEN and CDR2 SYDVKM. The CDR3 coding sequence is TGTGCCAGCAGGGAAGGGACAGTTCGCGACGAGCAGTACTTC. It yields the protein CASREGTVRDEQYF.

The chain recombines TRBV14 with TRBJ2-7; 9 positions agree with TRBD2. The germline V gene has CDR1 SGHDN and CDR2 FVKESK. The CDR3 covers 14 residues. V dropped 5 bases and J dropped 4; count of bases not matched to a gene: 6. Here the CDR3 DNA reads TGTGCCAGCAGCGACTTGACTAGCGGATACGAGCAGTACTTC. This sequence encodes CASSDLTSGYEQYF.

In its sample, this clone was seen once. The chain combines TRBV29-1 with TRBJ1-1; 10 bases are shared with TRBD1. Trimming took 7 bases from V and 3 from J; bases not matched to a gene: 5. This CDR3 is built from 13 residues. The germline CDR1 and CDR2 sequences are SQVTM and ANQGSEA. CDR3 nucleotide sequence: TGCAGCGCCCCGGGGACAGGGGACACTGAAGCTTTCTTT. Its translation: CSAPGTGDTEAFF.

V is TRBV11-2 and J is TRBJ1-3; no definite D call. The ends were cut back, 1 base at V and 2 bases at J, with 6 bases in the middle. The CDR3 totals 14 residues. Germline V lookup: CDR1 SGHAT, CDR2 FQNNGV. The CDR3 loop is CASSLGGAGNTIYF. CDR3 in DNA: TGTGCCAGCAGCTTAGGGGGAGCTGGAAACACCATATATTTT.

The chain has TRBV5-1 and TRBJ1-3, with 9 bases fitting TRBD1. The V segment lost 4 bases and the J segment 2 bases; nucleotides outside the gene matches: 4. Germline V gene sequence: CDR1 SGHRS, CDR2 YFSETQ. The CDR3 is 15 amino acids. The CDR3 sequence: CASSHGTGTGNTIYF. The CDR3 bases are TGCGCCAGCAGCCACGGGACAGGGACTGGAAACACCATATATTTT.

The gene calls are TRBV5-1 and TRBJ2-2, with 8 nucleotides matching TRBD1. This CDR3 has 15 residues. Per germline, CDR1 SGHRS and CDR2 YFSETQ. The junction had 3 bases not matched to a gene; V was cut back by 4 bases and J by 1 base. The CDR3 protein is CASSPQGGNTGELFF. The CDR3 bases are TGCGCCAGCAGCCCACAGGGGGGGAACACCGGGGAGCTGTTTTTT.